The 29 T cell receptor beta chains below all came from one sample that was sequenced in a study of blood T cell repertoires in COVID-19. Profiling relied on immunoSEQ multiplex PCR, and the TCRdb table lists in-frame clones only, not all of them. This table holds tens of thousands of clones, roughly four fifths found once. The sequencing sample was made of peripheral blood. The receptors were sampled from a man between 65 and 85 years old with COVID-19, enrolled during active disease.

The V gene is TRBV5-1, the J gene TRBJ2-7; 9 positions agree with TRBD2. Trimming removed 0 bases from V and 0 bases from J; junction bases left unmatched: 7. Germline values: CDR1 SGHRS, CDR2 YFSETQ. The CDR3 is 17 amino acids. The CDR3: CASSLGAGGPVSYEQYF. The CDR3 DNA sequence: TGCGCCAGCAGCTTGGGAGCGGGAGGCCCAGTCTCCTACGAGCAGTACTTC.

The CDR3 loop reads CSVGGTGLSGYTF. The DNA of the CDR3 is TGCAGCGTTGGAGGGACAGGGTTATCGGGCTACACCTTC. This rearrangement joins TRBV29-1 to TRBJ1-2, with 9 nucleotides matching TRBD1. V lost 4 bases and J lost 8; bases outside the gene matches: 8. Per the germline V gene, CDR1 is SQVTM and CDR2 is ANQGSEA. The CDR3 is 13 amino acids.

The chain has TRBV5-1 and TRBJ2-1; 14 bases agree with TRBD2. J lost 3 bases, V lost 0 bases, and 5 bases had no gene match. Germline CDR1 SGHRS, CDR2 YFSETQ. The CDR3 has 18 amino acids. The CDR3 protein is CASSLGTSGRRDYNEQFF. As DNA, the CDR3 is TGCGCCAGCAGCTTGGGGACTAGCGGGAGGCGGGACTACAATGAGCAGTTCTTC.

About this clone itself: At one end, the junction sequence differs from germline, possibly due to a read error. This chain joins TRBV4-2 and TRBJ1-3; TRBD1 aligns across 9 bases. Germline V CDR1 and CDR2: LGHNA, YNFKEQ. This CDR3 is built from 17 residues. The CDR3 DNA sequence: TGTGCCAGCAGCAAAGAGACAGGGGGAATCTCTGGAAACACCATATATTTT. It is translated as CASSKETGGISGNTIYF.

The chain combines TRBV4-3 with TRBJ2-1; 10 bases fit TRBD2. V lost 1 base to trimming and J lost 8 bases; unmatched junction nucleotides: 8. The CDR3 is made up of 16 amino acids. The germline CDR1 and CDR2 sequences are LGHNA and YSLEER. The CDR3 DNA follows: TGCGCCAGCAGCCAAGGTCCTAGCGGGAGCGGCGATGAGCAGTTCTTC. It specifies CASSQGPSGSGDEQFF.

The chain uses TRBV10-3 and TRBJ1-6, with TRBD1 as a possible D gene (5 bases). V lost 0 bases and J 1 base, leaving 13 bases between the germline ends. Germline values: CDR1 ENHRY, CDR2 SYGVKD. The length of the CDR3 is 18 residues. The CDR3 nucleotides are TGTGCCATCAGTGAGTCGTGGGGCTTCCGTTCCTATAATTCACCCCTCCACTTT. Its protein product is CAISESWGFRSYNSPLHF.

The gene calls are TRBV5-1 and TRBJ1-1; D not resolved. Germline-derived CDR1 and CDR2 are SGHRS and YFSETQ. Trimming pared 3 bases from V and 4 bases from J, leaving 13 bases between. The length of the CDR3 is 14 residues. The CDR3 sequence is CASSSYSAGTEAFF. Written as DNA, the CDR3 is TGCGCCAGCAGCTCATACTCAGCAGGCACTGAAGCTTTCTTT.

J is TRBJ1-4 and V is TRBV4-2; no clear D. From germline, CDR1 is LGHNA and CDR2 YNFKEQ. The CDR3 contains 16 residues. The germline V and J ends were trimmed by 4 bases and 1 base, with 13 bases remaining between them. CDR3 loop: CASSPTSGGTNEKLFF. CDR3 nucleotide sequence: TGTGCCAGCAGCCCTACATCCGGAGGAACTAATGAAAAACTGTTTTTT.

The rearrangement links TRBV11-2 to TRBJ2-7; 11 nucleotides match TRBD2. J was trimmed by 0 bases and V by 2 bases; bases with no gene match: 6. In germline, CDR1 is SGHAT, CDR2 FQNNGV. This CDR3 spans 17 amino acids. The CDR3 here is CASSLLGLADLSYEQYF. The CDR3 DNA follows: TGTGCCAGCAGCTTATTGGGACTAGCGGACCTCTCCTACGAGCAGTACTTC.

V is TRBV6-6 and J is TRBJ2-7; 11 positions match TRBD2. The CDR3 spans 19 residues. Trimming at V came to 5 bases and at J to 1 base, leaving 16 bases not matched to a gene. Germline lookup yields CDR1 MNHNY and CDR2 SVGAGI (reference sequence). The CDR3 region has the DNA TGTGCCAGCAGTCAACCCACTAGCGGGAGTTACACTTTTTCCTACGAGCAGTACTTC. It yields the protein CASSQPTSGSYTFSYEQYF.

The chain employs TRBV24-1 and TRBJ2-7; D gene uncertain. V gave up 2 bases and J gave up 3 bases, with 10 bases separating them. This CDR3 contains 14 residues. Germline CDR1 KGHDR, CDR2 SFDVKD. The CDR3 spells CATSDSRIRYEQYF. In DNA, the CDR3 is TGTGCCACCAGTGATTCTCGTATCCGCTACGAGCAGTACTTC.

CDR3 DNA: TGTGCCAGCGCACAGGGGGCGAAGGGCTACACCTTC. It specifies CASAQGAKGYTF. The gene calls are TRBV10-3 and TRBJ1-2, with 9 positions matching TRBD1. Germline assignment: CDR1 ENHRY and CDR2 SYGVKD. The CDR3 sequence is 12 residues long. V shed 10 bases, J shed 8 bases, and the junction held 8 bases outside the gene matches.

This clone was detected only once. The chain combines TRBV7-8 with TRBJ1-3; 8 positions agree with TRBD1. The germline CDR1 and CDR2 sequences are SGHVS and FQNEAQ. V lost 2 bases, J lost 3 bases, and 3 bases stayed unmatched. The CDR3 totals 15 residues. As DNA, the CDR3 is TGTGCCAGCAGCTTACAGGGGGCGCATGGAAACACCATATATTTT. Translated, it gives CASSLQGAHGNTIYF.

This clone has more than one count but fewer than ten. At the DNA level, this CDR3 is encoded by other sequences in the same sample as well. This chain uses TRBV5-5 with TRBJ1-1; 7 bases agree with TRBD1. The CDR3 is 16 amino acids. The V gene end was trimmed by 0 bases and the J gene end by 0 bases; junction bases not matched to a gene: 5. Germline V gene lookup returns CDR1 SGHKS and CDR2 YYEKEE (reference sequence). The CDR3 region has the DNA TGTGCCAGCAGCTTGGGGACAGGAGAGTTGAACACTGAAGCTTTCTTT. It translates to CASSLGTGELNTEAFF. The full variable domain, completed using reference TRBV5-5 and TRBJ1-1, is DAGVTQSPTHLIKTRGQQVTLRCSPISGHKSVSWYQQVLGQGPQFIFQYYEKEERGRGNFPDRFSARQFPNYSSELNVNALLLGDSALYLCASSLGTGELNTEAFFGQGTRLTVV.

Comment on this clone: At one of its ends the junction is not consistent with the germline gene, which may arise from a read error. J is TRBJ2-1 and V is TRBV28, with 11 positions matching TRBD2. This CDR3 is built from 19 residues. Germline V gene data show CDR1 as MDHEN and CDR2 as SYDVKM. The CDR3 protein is CYTGPRDRSASGRHNEQFF. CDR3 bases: TGCTACACGGGACCCCGGGACAGGTCGGCTAGCGGGAGGCATAATGAGCAGTTCTTC.

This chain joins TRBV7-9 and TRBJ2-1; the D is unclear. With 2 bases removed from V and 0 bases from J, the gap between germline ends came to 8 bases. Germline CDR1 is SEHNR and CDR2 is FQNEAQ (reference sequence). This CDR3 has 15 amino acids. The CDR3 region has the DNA TGTGCCAGCAGCTTACATCGGAGCTCCTACAATGAGCAGTTCTTC. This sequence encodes CASSLHRSSYNEQFF.

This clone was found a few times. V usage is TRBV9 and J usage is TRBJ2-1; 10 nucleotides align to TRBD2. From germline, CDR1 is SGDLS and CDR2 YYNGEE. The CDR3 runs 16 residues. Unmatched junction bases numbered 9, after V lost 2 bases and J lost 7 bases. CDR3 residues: CASSVDPSGSRNEQFF. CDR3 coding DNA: TGTGCCAGCAGCGTGGACCCTAGCGGGAGTAGGAATGAGCAGTTCTTC. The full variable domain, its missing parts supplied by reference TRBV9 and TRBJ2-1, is DSGVTQTPKHLITATGQRVTLRCSPRSGDLSVYWYQQSLDQGLQFLIQYYNGEERAKGNILERFSAQQFPDLHSELNLSSLELGDSALYFCASSVDPSGSRNEQFFGPGTRLTVL.

The CDR3 protein is CASSLSGISYNEQFF. CDR3 coding DNA: TGTGCCAGCAGCTTGAGCGGGATCTCCTACAATGAGCAGTTCTTC. The J gene is TRBJ2-1, the V gene TRBV5-6; 7 bases align to TRBD2. The CDR3 consists of 15 residues. Germline trimming cut 1 base from V and 0 bases from J; bases unmatched to any gene: 1. Germline values: CDR1 SGHDT, CDR2 YYEEEE.

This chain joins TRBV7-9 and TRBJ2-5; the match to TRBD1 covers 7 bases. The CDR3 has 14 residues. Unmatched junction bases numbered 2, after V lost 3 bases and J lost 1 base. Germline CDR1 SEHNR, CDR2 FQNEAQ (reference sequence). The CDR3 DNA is TGTGCCAGCAGCTTGGGGACAGTCCAAGAGACCCAGTACTTC. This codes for CASSLGTVQETQYF.

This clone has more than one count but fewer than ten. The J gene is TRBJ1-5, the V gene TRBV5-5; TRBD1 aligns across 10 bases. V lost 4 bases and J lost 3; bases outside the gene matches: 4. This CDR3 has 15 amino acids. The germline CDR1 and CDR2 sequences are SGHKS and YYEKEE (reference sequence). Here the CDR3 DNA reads TGTGCCAGCAGCCGACAGGGGGCATACAATCAGCCCCAGCATTTT. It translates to CASSRQGAYNQPQHF.

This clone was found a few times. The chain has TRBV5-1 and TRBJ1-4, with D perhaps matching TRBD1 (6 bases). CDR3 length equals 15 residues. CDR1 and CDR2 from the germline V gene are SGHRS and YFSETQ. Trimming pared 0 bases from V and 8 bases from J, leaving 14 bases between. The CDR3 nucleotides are TGCGCCAGCAGCTTGGGTACAGGGTCTAGGGAAAAACTGTTTTTT. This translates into CASSLGTGSREKLFF.

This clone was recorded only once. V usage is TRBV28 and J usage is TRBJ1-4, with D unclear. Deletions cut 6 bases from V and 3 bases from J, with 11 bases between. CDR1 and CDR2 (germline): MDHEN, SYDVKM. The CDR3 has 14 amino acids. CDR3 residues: CASRENGPNEKLFF. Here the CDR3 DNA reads TGTGCCAGCAGGGAGAACGGCCCTAATGAAAAACTGTTTTTT.

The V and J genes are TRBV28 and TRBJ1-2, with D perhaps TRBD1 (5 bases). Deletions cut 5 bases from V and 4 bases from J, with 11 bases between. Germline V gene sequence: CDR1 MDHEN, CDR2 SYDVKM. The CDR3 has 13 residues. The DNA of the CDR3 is TGTGCCAGCAGTACTGGGACTGGCTATGGCTACACCTTC. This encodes CASSTGTGYGYTF.

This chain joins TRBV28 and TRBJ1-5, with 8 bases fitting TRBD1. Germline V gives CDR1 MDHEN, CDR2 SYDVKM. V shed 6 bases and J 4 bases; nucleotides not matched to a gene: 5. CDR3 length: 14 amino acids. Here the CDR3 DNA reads TGTGCCAGCAGCACAACAGGGGGTAATCAGCCCCAGCATTTT. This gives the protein CASSTTGGNQPQHF.

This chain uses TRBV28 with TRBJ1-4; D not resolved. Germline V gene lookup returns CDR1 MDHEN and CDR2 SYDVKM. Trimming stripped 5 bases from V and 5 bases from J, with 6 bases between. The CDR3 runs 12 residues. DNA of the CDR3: TGTGCCAGCAGTCGCAGGAATGAAAAACTGTTTTTT. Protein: CASSRRNEKLFF. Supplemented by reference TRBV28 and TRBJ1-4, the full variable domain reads DVKVTQSSRYLVKRTGEKVFLECVQDMDHENMFWYRQDPGLGLRLIYFSYDVKMKEKGDIPEGYSVSREKKERFSLILESASTNQTSMYLCASSRRNEKLFFGSGTQLSVL.

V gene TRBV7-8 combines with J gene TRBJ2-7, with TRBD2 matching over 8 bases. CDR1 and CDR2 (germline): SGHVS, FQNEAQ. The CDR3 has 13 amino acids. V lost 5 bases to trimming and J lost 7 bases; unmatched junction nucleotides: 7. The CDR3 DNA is TGTGCCAGCAGCCGTGGGACTAGTGGGGAGCAGTACTTC. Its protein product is CASSRGTSGEQYF. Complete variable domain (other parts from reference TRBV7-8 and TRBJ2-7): GAGVSQSPRYKVAKRGQDVALRCDPISGHVSLFWYQQALGQGPEFLTYFQNEAQLDKSGLPSDRFFAERPEGSVSTLKIQRTQQEDSAVYLCASSRGTSGEQYFGPGTRLTVT.

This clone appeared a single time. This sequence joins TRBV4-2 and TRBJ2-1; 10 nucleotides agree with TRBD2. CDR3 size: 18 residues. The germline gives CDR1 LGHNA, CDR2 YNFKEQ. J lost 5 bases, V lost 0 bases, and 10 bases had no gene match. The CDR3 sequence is CASSQDEGLAGDHNEQFF. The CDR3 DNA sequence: TGTGCCAGCAGCCAAGACGAGGGTCTAGCGGGAGACCACAATGAGCAGTTCTTC.

The CDR3 reads CASSWAAGGHNEQFF. The CDR3 DNA reads TGTGCCAGCAGCTGGGCAGCGGGAGGGCACAATGAGCAGTTCTTC. This sequence joins TRBV6-7 and TRBJ2-1; 10 nucleotides line up with TRBD2. TRBV6-7 is an open reading frame whose function is uncertain. The CDR3 consists of 15 residues. J lost 5 bases, V lost 6 bases, and 7 bases had no gene match.

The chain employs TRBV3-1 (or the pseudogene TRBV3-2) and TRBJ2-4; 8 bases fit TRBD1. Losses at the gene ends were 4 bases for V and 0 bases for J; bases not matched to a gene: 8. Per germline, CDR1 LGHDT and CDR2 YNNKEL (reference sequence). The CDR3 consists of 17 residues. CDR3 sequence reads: CASSLSTGDIAKNIQYF. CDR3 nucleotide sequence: TGTGCCAGCAGCCTGTCGACAGGGGATATAGCCAAAAACATTCAGTACTTC.